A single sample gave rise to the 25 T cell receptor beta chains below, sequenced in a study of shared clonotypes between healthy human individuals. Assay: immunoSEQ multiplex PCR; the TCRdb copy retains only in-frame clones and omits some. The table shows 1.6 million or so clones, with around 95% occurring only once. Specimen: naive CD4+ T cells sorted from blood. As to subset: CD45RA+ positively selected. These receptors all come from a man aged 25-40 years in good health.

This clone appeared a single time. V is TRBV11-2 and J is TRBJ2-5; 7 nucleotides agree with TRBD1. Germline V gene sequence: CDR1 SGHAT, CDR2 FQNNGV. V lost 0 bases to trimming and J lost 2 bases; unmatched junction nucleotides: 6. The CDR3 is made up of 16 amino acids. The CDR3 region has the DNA TGTGCCAGCAGCTTAGATCCCGGGACAGATCAAGAGACCCAGTACTTC. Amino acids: CASSLDPGTDQETQYF.

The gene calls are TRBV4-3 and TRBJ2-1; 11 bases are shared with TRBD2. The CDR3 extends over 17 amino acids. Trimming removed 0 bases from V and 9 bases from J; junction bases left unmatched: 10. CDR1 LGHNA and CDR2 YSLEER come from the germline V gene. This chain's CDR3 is CASSQDLAGGLVSEQFF. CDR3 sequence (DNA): TGCGCCAGCAGCCAAGACCTAGCGGGAGGCCTGGTTAGTGAGCAGTTCTTC.

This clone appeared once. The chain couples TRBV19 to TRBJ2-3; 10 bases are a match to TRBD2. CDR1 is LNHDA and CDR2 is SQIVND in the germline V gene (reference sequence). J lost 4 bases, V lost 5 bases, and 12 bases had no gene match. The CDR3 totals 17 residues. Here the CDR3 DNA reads TGTGCCAGTAGTCCTGGAAGCGGGAGGGCCATCCCAGATACGCAGTATTTT. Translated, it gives CASSPGSGRAIPDTQYF.

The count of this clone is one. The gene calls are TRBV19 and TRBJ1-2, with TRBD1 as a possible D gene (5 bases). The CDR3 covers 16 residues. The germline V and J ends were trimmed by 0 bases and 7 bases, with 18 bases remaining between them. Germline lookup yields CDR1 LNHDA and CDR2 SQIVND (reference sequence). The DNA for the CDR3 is TGTGCCAGTAGTATAGATCTTGAGGGGCTAGGAGGTGGCTACACCTTC. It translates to CASSIDLEGLGGGYTF. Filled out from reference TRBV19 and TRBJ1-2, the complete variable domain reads DGGITQSPKYLFRKEGQNVTLSCEQNLNHDAMYWYRQDPGQGLRLIYYSQIVNDFQKGDIAEGYSVSREKKESFPLTVTSAQKNPTAFYLCASSIDLEGLGGGYTFGSGTRLTVV.

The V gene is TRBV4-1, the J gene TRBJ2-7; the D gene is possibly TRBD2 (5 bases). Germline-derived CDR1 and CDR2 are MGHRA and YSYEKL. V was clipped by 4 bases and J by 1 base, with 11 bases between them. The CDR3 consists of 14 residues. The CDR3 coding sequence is TGCGCCAGCAGCCCTGGGAGTCCTTCCTACGAGCAGTACTTC. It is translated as CASSPGSPSYEQYF.

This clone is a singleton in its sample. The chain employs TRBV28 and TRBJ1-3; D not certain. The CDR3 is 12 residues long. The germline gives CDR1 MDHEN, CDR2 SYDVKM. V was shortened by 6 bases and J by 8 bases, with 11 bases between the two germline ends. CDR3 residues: CASSYQDYTIYF. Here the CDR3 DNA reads TGTGCCAGCAGCTACCAGGACTACACCATATATTTT.

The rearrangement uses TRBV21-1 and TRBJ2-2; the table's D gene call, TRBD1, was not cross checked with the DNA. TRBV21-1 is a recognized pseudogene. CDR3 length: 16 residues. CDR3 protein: CASSTRRATNTGELFF. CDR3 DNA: TGTGCCAGCAGCACTCGCAGGGCTACGAACACCGGGGAGCTGTTTTTT.

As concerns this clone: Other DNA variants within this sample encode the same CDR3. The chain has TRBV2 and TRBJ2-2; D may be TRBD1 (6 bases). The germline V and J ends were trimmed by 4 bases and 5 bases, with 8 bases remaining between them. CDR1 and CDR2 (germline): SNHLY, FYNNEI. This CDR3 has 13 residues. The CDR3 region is CASSVQGTGELFF. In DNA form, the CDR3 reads TGTGCCAGCAGTGTTCAGGGGACCGGGGAGCTGTTTTTT.

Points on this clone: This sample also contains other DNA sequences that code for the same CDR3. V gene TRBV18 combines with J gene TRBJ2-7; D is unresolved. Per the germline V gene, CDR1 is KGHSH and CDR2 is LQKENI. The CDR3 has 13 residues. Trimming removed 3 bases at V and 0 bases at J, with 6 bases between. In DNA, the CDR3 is TGTGCCAGCTCACCCCCTAGCTCCTACGAGCAGTACTTC. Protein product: CASSPPSSYEQYF.

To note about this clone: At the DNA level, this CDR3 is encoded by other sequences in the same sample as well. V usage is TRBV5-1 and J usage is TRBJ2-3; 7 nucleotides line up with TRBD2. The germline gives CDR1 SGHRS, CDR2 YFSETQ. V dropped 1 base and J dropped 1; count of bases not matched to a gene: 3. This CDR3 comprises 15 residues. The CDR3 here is CASSLLAGGTDTQYF. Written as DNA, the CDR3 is TGCGCCAGCAGCTTGTTGGCGGGAGGCACAGATACGCAGTATTTT.

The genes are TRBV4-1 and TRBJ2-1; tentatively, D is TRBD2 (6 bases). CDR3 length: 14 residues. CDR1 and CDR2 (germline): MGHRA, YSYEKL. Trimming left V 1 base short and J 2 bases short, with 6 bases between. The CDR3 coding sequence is TGCGCCAGCAGCCAAGGGAGGGCCTACAATGAGCAGTTCTTC. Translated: CASSQGRAYNEQFF.

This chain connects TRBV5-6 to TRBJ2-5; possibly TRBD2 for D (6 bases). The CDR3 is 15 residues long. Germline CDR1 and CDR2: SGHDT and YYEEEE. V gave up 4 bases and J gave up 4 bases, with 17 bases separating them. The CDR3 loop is CASSGLNQAPETQYF. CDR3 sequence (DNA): TGTGCCAGCAGCGGACTAAACCAGGCCCCAGAGACCCAGTACTTC.

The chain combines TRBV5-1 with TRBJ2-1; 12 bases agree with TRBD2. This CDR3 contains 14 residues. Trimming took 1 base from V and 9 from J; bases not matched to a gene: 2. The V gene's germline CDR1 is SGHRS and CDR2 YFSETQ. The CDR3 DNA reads TGCGCCAGCAGCTTGCAACTAGCGGGAGGTGAGCAGTTCTTC. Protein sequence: CASSLQLAGGEQFF.

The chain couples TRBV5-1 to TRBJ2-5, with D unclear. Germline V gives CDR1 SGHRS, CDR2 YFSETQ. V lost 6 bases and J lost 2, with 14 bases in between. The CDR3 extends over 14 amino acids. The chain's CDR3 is CASKVSASQETQYF. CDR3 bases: TGCGCCAGCAAGGTTTCGGCTAGTCAAGAGACCCAGTACTTC. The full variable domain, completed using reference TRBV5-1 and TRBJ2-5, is KAGVTQTPRYLIKTRGQQVTLSCSPISGHRSVSWYQQTPGQGLQFLFEYFSETQRNKGNFPGRFSGRQFSNSRSEMNVSTLELGDSALYLCASKVSASQETQYFGPGTRLLVL.

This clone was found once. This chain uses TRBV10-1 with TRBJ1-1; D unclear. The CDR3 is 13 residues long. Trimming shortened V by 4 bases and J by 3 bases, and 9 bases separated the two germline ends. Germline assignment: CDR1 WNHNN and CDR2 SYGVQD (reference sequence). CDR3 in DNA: TGCGCCAGCAGTGCCAGGACTGACACTGAAGCTTTCTTT. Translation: CASSARTDTEAFF.

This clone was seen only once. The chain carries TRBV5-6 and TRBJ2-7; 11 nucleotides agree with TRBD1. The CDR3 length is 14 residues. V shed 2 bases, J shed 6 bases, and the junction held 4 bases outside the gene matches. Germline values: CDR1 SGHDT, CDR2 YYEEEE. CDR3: CASSLPGQGVEQYF. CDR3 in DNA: TGTGCCAGCAGCTTACCGGGACAGGGGGTCGAGCAGTACTTC.

The CDR3 here is CASSLPPLAGVADTQYF. The CDR3 coding sequence is TGTGCCAGCAGCCTACCACCCCTAGCGGGAGTGGCAGATACGCAGTATTTT. The V gene is TRBV13, the J gene TRBJ2-3; 10 bases match TRBD2. The CDR3 has 17 residues. Germline V CDR1 and CDR2: PRHDT, FYEKMQ (reference sequence). The ends lost 5 bases at V and 4 bases at J; junction bases unmatched: 12. Based on the CDR3 plus reference TRBV13 and TRBJ2-3, the full variable domain is AAGVIQSPRHLIKEKRETATLKCYPIPRHDTVYWYQQGPGQDPQFLISFYEKMQSDKGSIPDRFSAQQFSDYHSELNMSSLELGDSALYFCASSLPPLAGVADTQYFGPGTRLTVL.

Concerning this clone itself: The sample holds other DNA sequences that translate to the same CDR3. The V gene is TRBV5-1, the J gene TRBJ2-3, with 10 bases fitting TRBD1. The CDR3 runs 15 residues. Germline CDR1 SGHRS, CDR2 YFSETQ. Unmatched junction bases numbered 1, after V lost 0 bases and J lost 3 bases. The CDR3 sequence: CASSLAGQGTDTQYF. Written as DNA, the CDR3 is TGCGCCAGCAGCTTGGCGGGACAGGGGACAGATACGCAGTATTTT.

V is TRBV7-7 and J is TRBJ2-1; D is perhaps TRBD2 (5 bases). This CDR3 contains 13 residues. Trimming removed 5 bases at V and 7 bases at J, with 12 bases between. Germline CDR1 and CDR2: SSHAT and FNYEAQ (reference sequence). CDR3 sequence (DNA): TGTGCCAGCAGCCCCCGCCGCGGGAATGAGCAGTTCTTC. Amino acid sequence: CASSPRRGNEQFF.

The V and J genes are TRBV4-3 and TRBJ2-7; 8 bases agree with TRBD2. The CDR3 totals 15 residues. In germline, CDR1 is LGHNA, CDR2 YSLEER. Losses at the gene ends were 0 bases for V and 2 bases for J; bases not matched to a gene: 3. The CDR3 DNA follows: TGCGCCAGCAGCCAAGATGTACTAGCGGCCTACGAGCAGTACTTC. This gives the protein CASSQDVLAAYEQYF.

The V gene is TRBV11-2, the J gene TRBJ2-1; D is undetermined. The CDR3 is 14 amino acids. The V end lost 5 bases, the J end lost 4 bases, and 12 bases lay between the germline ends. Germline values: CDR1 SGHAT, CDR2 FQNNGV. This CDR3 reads CASSPLSRYNEQFF. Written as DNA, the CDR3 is TGTGCCAGCAGCCCCTTAAGTAGGTACAATGAGCAGTTCTTC.

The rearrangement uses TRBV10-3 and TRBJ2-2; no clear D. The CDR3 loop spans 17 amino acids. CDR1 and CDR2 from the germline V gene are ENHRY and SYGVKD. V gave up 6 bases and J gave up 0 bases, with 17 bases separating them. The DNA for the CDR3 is TGTGCCATCAGGGTTCAGACCACATTTTCGAACACCGGGGAGCTGTTTTTT. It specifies CAIRVQTTFSNTGELFF.

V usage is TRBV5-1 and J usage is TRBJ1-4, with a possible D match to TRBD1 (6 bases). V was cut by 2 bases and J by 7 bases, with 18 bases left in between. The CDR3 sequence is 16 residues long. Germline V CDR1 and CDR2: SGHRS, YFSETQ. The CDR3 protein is CASSFATGRGGEKLFF. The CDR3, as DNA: TGCGCCAGCAGCTTTGCGACCGGCAGGGGAGGTGAAAAACTGTTTTTT.

CDR3 in amino acids: CASRGTGNYGYTF. The CDR3 bases are TGTGCCAGCAGGGGGACAGGGAACTATGGCTACACCTTC. The chain has TRBV27 and TRBJ1-2; 9 nucleotides agree with TRBD1. Germline V gives CDR1 MNHEY, CDR2 SMNVEV (reference sequence). The CDR3 contains 13 residues. The ends lost 6 bases at V and 2 bases at J; junction bases unmatched: 1.

CDR3 loop: CASSASGYNEQFF. As DNA, the CDR3 is TGTGCCAGTTCAGCTAGCGGCTACAATGAGCAGTTCTTC. The rearrangement joins TRBV19 to TRBJ2-1, with 7 positions matching TRBD2. Per germline, CDR1 LNHDA and CDR2 SQIVND (reference sequence). This CDR3 is 13 amino acids long. Unmatched junction bases numbered 4, after V lost 8 bases and J lost 3 bases. Full variable domain (outside the CDR3, taken from reference TRBV19 and TRBJ2-1): DGGITQSPKYLFRKEGQNVTLSCEQNLNHDAMYWYRQDPGQGLRLIYYSQIVNDFQKGDIAEGYSVSREKKESFPLTVTSAQKNPTAFYLCASSASGYNEQFFGPGTRLTVL.